The text below deals with one T cell receptor (beta chain). Its cognate antigen is unknown. Every PCR got spiked synthetic TCR analog templates. Sequenced by immunoSEQ multiplex PCR; TCRdb stores in-frame clones only, minus some. The sample holds 49,000 or so clones, about 86% seen once. The sample comes from a study of PD-L1 blockade in urothelial cancer. Whole-study context: Samples of blood were analyzed 3 weeks (second dose) and 6 weeks after treatment start.

Time point indicated: pretreatment peripheral blood. Findings of the study overall: Patients with below-median pretreatment blood clonality survived longer.

This TCR was recovered from a man aged 60-69 years with urothelial cancer. The sample in question was PBMCs, obtained around atezolizumab (anti-PD-L1) treatment.

Here the CDR3 DNA reads TGTGCCAGCAGTGAATTTTCTAGCGGGAGGGTCGATGAGCAGTTCTTC. Its protein is CASSEFSSGRVDEQFF. The V call is TRBV6-1, the J call TRBJ2-1; 12 nucleotides align to TRBD2. From germline, CDR1 is MNHNS and CDR2 SASEGT. This CDR3 has 16 residues. V trimming: 2 bases; J trimming: 8 bases; junction bases outside the gene matches: 7.